What follows are 26 T cell receptor beta chains derived from one specimen sequenced in a study of T cells in localized non-small cell lung cancer (TCRdb year 2020). Library generation was performed with the immunoSEQ multiplex PCR assay. TCRdb's version of the immuneACCESS table is confined to in-frame rearrangements and falls short of the full clone set. An unresolved V gene accounts for under half of the shortfall where checked; the remainder is of unknown origin. The sample yields 13,000 or so clones; roughly 90% were counted once. The ten largest clones represent 2.5% to 3% of the sample. The material was peripheral blood mononuclear cells, obtained before any cancer treatment. The origin of the receptors is a man between 40 and 70 years old with stage III lung adenocarcinoma.

The chain uses TRBV6-5 and TRBJ1-2; 9 nucleotides agree with TRBD1. There are 16 residues in the CDR3. With V trimmed by 0 bases and J by 4 bases, 6 bases remained unmatched. Germline V gives CDR1 MNHEY, CDR2 SVGAGI. DNA of the CDR3: TGTGCCAGCAGTTACTCCGGGACAGGGAGTTTCTATGGCTACACCTTC. This codes for CASSYSGTGSFYGYTF.

The chain uses TRBV4-3 and TRBJ1-2, with TRBD1 identical over 9 bases. The CDR3 sequence is 16 residues long. Germline assignment: CDR1 LGHNA and CDR2 YSLEER. Trimming took 3 bases from V and 8 from J; bases not matched to a gene: 13. DNA for the CDR3: TGCGCCAGCAGCCAGGGGGTACAGGGGGCTCCATGGGGCTACACCTTC. It codes for CASSQGVQGAPWGYTF.

This clone came up once. This chain joins TRBV7-8 and TRBJ2-5; D is ambiguous. This CDR3 region has 15 residues. Germline-derived CDR1 and CDR2 are SGHVS and FQNEAQ. V was trimmed by 5 bases and J by 5 bases, leaving 18 bases between them. The CDR3: CASSLHQLVAETQYF. Here the CDR3 DNA reads TGTGCCAGCAGCCTCCATCAATTAGTAGCCGAGACCCAGTACTTC.

This sequence joins TRBV9 and TRBJ2-7; D remains ambiguous. The CDR3 has 13 amino acids. The germline gives CDR1 SGDLS, CDR2 YYNGEE. V lost 4 bases and J 3 bases, leaving 11 bases between the germline ends. As DNA, the CDR3 is TGTGCCAGCAGCTCTCCACCCGTCTACGAGCAGTACTTC. Translated: CASSSPPVYEQYF.

This clone occurred once. The chain links TRBV14 to TRBJ2-1; 11 nucleotides agree with TRBD2. Unmatched junction bases numbered 7, after V lost 1 base and J lost 8 bases. CDR1 and CDR2 (germline): SGHDN, FVKESK. The CDR3 runs to 16 residues. CDR3 amino acids: CASSQAPSGRFYEQFF. The CDR3 nucleotides are TGTGCCAGCAGCCAAGCTCCTAGCGGGAGGTTCTATGAGCAGTTCTTC.

This clone was recorded only once. The chain uses TRBV27 and TRBJ2-1; either TRBD1 or TRBD2 may fit D (5 bases each). CDR1 and CDR2 (germline): MNHEY, SMNVEV (reference sequence). With 3 bases removed from V and 9 bases from J, the gap between germline ends came to 27 bases. The CDR3 is 18 amino acids. Written as DNA, the CDR3 is TGTGCCAGCAGTTTTCTGCCTTTGGGACGTTCCGGTTCTGTTGAGCAGTTCTTC. Translated, it gives CASSFLPLGRSGSVEQFF.

The V and J genes are TRBV2 and TRBJ1-1; D is undetermined. This CDR3 is built from 13 residues. The V gene lost 5 bases and the J gene lost 1 base, with 8 bases spanning the gap. Germline lookup yields CDR1 SNHLY and CDR2 FYNNEI. CDR3 coding DNA: TGTGCCAGCAGTACAACTCCGAACACTGAAGCTTTCTTT. Amino acid sequence: CASSTTPNTEAFF. Based on the CDR3 plus reference TRBV2 and TRBJ1-1, the full variable domain is EPEVTQTPSHQVTQMGQEVILRCVPISNHLYFYWYRQILGQKVEFLVSFYNNEISEKSEIFDDQFSVERPDGSNFTLKIRSTKLEDSAMYFCASSTTPNTEAFFGQGTRLTVV.

The chain recombines TRBV27 with TRBJ2-1, with D tentatively TRBD1 (5 bases). V was pared by 3 bases and J by 3 bases, with 9 bases between. The CDR3 has 14 residues. CDR1 is MNHEY, CDR2 SMNVEV, per germline (reference sequence). The CDR3 sequence is CASSLTAFYNEQFF. The CDR3 region has the DNA TGTGCCAGCAGTTTGACAGCTTTCTACAATGAGCAGTTCTTC.

The V gene is TRBV6-6, the J gene TRBJ2-3; maybe TRBD2 (6 bases). Germline CDR1 MNHNY, CDR2 SVGAGI (reference sequence). This CDR3 is 15 amino acids long. With 8 bases removed from V and 2 bases from J, the gap between germline ends came to 17 bases. CDR3 protein: CASGVRDSPTDTQYF. CDR3 bases: TGTGCCAGCGGGGTCCGGGACTCCCCCACAGATACGCAGTATTTT.

This sequence joins TRBV4-3 and TRBJ2-3; TRBD1 or TRBD2 may be the D gene (5 bases each). CDR3 length: 17 residues. V lost 3 bases, J lost 7 bases, and 23 bases lay in between. Germline CDR1 reads LGHNA; CDR2 reads YSLEER. CDR3 sequence (DNA): TGCGCCAGCAGCCATTACGGGACCAGTGGGGGTTCGTATACGCAGTATTTT. It is translated as CASSHYGTSGGSYTQYF.

This CDR3 reads CASSHRDSHTDTQYF. DNA for the CDR3: TGTGCCAGCAGCCATAGGGACTCTCACACAGATACGCAGTATTTT. J is TRBJ2-3 and V is TRBV4-2, with TRBD2 as a possible D gene (6 bases). In germline, CDR1 is LGHNA, CDR2 YNFKEQ. V shed 3 bases and J shed 2 bases, with 12 bases lying between them. The CDR3 covers 15 residues.

This chain connects TRBV11-2 to TRBJ1-2, with TRBD1 as a possible D gene (6 bases). This CDR3 has 15 amino acids. Germline V gene lookup returns CDR1 SGHAT and CDR2 FQNNGV. V dropped 5 bases and J dropped 8 bases, with 21 bases sitting between them. In nucleotides, the CDR3 is TGTGCCAGCAGCATGGGGGACCCGCGGGGGCACGGCTACACCTTC. Protein: CASSMGDPRGHGYTF.

This chain joins TRBV5-6 and TRBJ1-2; no clear D gene. V gave up 4 bases and J gave up 6 bases, with 22 bases separating them. This CDR3 has 16 residues. CDR1 and CDR2 from the germline V gene are SGHDT and YYEEEE. CDR3 coding DNA: TGTGCCAGCAGCGAATATTCAGGCGGGTTTGGAAATGGCTACACCTTC. This sequence encodes CASSEYSGGFGNGYTF.

The chain links TRBV27 to TRBJ2-7; D tentatively reads TRBD1 or TRBD2 (5 bases each). Germline CDR1 MNHEY, CDR2 SMNVEV (reference sequence). V lost 4 bases and J 6 bases, leaving 16 bases between the germline ends. The CDR3 has 14 residues. The CDR3 DNA follows: TGTGCCAGCAGTTCTCTCTCCCCCGGGGCCGAGCAGTACTTC. Translated: CASSSLSPGAEQYF.

Only one count was recorded for this clone. The V call is TRBV7-8, the J call TRBJ2-1, with TRBD2 as a possible D gene (6 bases). Germline CDR1 SGHVS, CDR2 FQNEAQ. The germline V and J ends were trimmed by 1 base and 8 bases, with 21 bases remaining between them. This CDR3 spans 17 amino acids. CDR3 in DNA: TGTGCCAGCAGCTTAGGTATGGGGGGTCGTCTCTCTGATGAGCAGTTCTTC. This codes for CASSLGMGGRLSDEQFF.

The rearrangement uses TRBV11-2 and TRBJ2-7; D gene uncertain. The V end lost 0 bases, the J end lost 6 bases, and 6 bases lay between the germline ends. Germline loops: CDR1 SGHAT, CDR2 FQNNGV. This CDR3 is 12 amino acids long. CDR3 in amino acids: CASSLEGREQYF. CDR3 sequence (DNA): TGTGCCAGCAGCTTAGAGGGCCGCGAGCAGTACTTC.

CDR3 region: CASSPFGTDNQPQHF. The CDR3 region has the DNA TGTGCCAGCTCACCATTTGGGACGGATAATCAGCCCCAGCATTTT. The chain carries TRBV18 and TRBJ1-5, with a tentative D call TRBD1 (5 bases). This CDR3 is built from 15 residues. V was pared by 2 bases and J by 4 bases, with 12 bases between. CDR1 and CDR2 from the germline V gene are KGHSH and LQKENI. Full variable domain (missing parts from reference TRBV18 and TRBJ1-5): NAGVMQNPRHLVRRRGQEARLRCSPMKGHSHVYWYRQLPEEGLKFMVYLQKENIIDESGMPKERFSAEFPKEGPSILRIQQVVRGDSAAYFCASSPFGTDNQPQHFGDGTRLSIL.

The chain employs TRBV27 and TRBJ2-7; no clear D. Germline CDR1 reads MNHEY; CDR2 reads SMNVEV (reference sequence). The CDR3 is 13 residues long. The V end lost 4 bases, the J end lost 3 bases, and 10 bases lay between the germline ends. CDR3 region: CASSYGPFYEQYF. For the CDR3, the DNA is TGTGCCAGCAGTTACGGACCCTTCTACGAGCAGTACTTC.

This chain uses TRBV5-1 with TRBJ2-7; weak D call: TRBD2 (6 bases). Deletions cut 4 bases from V and 3 bases from J, with 14 bases between. The germline V gene encodes CDR1 SGHRS and CDR2 YFSETQ. This CDR3 comprises 14 residues. CDR3 protein: CASSPPTGGYEQYF. The CDR3, as DNA: TGCGCCAGCAGCCCTCCTACCGGGGGCTACGAGCAGTACTTC.

V is TRBV7-3 and J is TRBJ1-1; D is ambiguous. Germline CDR1 and CDR2: SGHTA and FQGTGA. The CDR3 has 17 amino acids. Trimming left V 2 bases short and J 1 base short, with 17 bases between. The CDR3 is CASSLFPHSLKNTEAFF. As DNA, the CDR3 is TGTGCCAGCAGCTTATTCCCCCACAGCCTAAAGAACACTGAAGCTTTCTTT.

V gene TRBV11-2 combines with J gene TRBJ1-4; a weak D match, TRBD1 (5 bases). V lost 0 bases, J lost 3 bases, and 8 bases lay in between. Germline values: CDR1 SGHAT, CDR2 FQNNGV. The CDR3 runs 15 residues. CDR3 nucleotide sequence: TGTGCCAGCAGCTTAGACAGGGTAGCTAATGAAAAACTGTTTTTT. Its translation is CASSLDRVANEKLFF.

The sample holds a few counts of this clone. Here the CDR3 reads CAISESDGGTGNTIYF. DNA of the CDR3: TGTGCCATCAGTGAGTCGGACGGTGGTACCGGAAACACCATATATTTT. The rearrangement joins TRBV10-3 to TRBJ1-3; D uncertain. V was trimmed by 0 bases and J by 4 bases, leaving 13 bases between them. This CDR3 region has 16 residues. In germline, CDR1 is ENHRY, CDR2 SYGVKD.

V is TRBV4-3 and J is TRBJ2-1, with TRBD2 matching over 10 bases. Per germline, CDR1 LGHNA and CDR2 YSLEER. Unmatched junction bases numbered 6, after V lost 1 base and J lost 0 bases. The CDR3 spans 18 residues. This chain's CDR3 is CASSQGLAGEGSYNEQFF. Here the CDR3 DNA reads TGCGCCAGCAGCCAAGGGCTAGCGGGAGAGGGCTCCTACAATGAGCAGTTCTTC.

The rearrangement links TRBV6-6 to TRBJ2-2, with D possibly being TRBD2 (5 bases). Germline CDR1 is MNHNY and CDR2 is SVGAGI (reference sequence). The CDR3 loop spans 14 amino acids. Trimming took off 8 bases at V and 0 bases at J, with 10 bases between the two ends. The CDR3 spells CASRGWANTGELFF. The CDR3 DNA reads as TGTGCCAGCCGAGGGTGGGCGAACACCGGGGAGCTGTTTTTT.

This chain joins TRBV7-9 and TRBJ2-3; no reliable D call. Germline V gene lookup returns CDR1 SEHNR and CDR2 FQNEAQ (reference sequence). CDR3 length: 15 residues. V lost 2 bases, J lost 2 bases, and 11 bases lay in between. The CDR3 DNA reads TGTGCCAGCAGCTTACTCGGTTGGCCCACAGATACGCAGTATTTT. Its translation is CASSLLGWPTDTQYF.

This sequence joins TRBV27 and TRBJ1-4; D may be TRBD1 (6 bases). Germline values: CDR1 MNHEY, CDR2 SMNVEV (reference sequence). The CDR3 consists of 15 residues. V lost 3 bases and J 8 bases, leaving 16 bases between the germline ends. The CDR3 DNA is TGTGCCAGCAGTTTTCGGGGGGCACCCGTAGAAAAACTGTTTTTT. Its protein is CASSFRGAPVEKLFF.